The subject of this entry is one T cell receptor beta chain. Its specificity is not known. The PCR had 60 Vbeta and 13 Jbeta primers. Sequenced by immunoSEQ multiplex PCR; TCRdb stores in-frame clones only, minus some. The sample contains approximately 160,000 clones, less than 85% of which appear only once. All the people who gave samples were healthy bone marrow donors. CDR3 size: 13 residues. J lost 7 bases, V lost 5 bases, and 2 bases had no gene match. CDR1 and CDR2 from the germline V gene are MNHEY and SMNVEV (reference sequence). This sample stems from a study of cytomegalovirus exposure and HLA in healthy donors. Study at large: A prior analysis found some 110 million unique TCR beta sequences from around 200 million T cells.

General study results and limits: One cluster of highly shared sequence variants probably arose as a sequencing artifact. Later analysis found that TCR beta chains associated with HLA were more clonally expanded than other, equally common chains.

The rearrangement uses TRBV27 and TRBJ2-1, with 10 bases matching TRBD1. This TCR came from a man between 18 and 35 years old in good health and CMV-seronegative. Source material: PBMCs. CDR3 coding DNA: TGTGCCAGCAGTCCGGGACAGGGGAATGAGCAGTTCTTC. It encodes CASSPGQGNEQFF.